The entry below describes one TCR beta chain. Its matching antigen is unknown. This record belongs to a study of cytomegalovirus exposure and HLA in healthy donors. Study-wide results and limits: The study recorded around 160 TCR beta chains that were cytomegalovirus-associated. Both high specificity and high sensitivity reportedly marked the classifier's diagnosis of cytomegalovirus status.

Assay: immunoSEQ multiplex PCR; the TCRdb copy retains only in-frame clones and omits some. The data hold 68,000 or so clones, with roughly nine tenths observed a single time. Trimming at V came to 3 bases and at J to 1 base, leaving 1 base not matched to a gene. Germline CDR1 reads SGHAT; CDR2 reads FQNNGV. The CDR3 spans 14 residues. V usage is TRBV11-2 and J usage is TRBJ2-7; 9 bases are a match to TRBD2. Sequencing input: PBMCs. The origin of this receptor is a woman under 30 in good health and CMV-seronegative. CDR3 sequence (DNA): TGTGCCAGCAGCTTGCGGGAGGGGTCCTACGAGCAGTACTTC. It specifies CASSLREGSYEQYF.